The 31 T cell receptor beta chains below come from one sample, sequenced in a study of glioma-infiltrating T cells after dendritic cell vaccination. The repertoire was sequenced with immunoSEQ multiplex PCR; TCRdb's copy has only in-frame clones and lacks some. The sample holds roughly 80,000 clones; 70% to 90% are singletons and the top ten take approximately 3%. The specimen was blood, collected before dendritic cell vaccination. The origin of the receptors is a human donor with glioblastoma.

V usage is TRBV5-1 and J usage is TRBJ2-2; a possible D gene is TRBD2 (5 bases). CDR3 size: 16 residues. The V end lost 6 bases, the J end lost 0 bases, and 15 bases lay between the germline ends. CDR1 SGHRS and CDR2 YFSETQ come from the germline V gene. This chain's CDR3 is CASMGSALPNTGELFF. DNA of the CDR3: TGCGCCAGCATGGGGAGCGCCTTACCGAACACCGGGGAGCTGTTTTTT.

This clone has just a few counts. The sample has other DNA sequences that encode this CDR3 too. The gene calls are TRBV11-2 and TRBJ2-5; the match to TRBD1 covers 10 bases. This CDR3 spans 13 amino acids. V shed 5 bases and J 4 bases; nucleotides not matched to a gene: 1. The germline gives CDR1 SGHAT, CDR2 FQNNGV. The CDR3 loop reads CASSRTGGETQYF. The DNA for the CDR3 is TGTGCCAGCAGCCGGACAGGGGGAGAGACCCAGTACTTC. The whole variable domain, filled in from reference TRBV11-2 and TRBJ2-5, reads EAGVAQSPRYKIIEKRQSVAFWCNPISGHATLYWYQQILGQGPKLLIQFQNNGVVDDSQLPKDRFSAERLKGVDSTLKIQPAKLEDSAVYLCASSRTGGETQYFGPGTRLLVL.

The chain has TRBV19 and TRBJ2-2, with D possibly TRBD1 on 6 matching bases. CDR3 size: 18 residues. The V gene lost 2 bases and the J gene lost 0 bases, with 16 bases spanning the gap. CDR1 and CDR2 (germline): LNHDA, SQIVND (reference sequence). The CDR3, as DNA: TGTGCCAGTAGTATAAATGGCCCGGGACAAACGAACACCGGGGAGCTGTTTTTT. This encodes CASSINGPGQTNTGELFF.

The chain employs TRBV5-1 and TRBJ2-2; maybe TRBD2 (5 bases). Trimming removed 4 bases at V and 7 bases at J, with 8 bases between. This CDR3 comprises 12 residues. Germline loops: CDR1 SGHRS, CDR2 YFSETQ. The CDR3, as DNA: TGCGCCAGCAGCCTTCGGGGCGGGGAGCTGTTTTTT. It codes for CASSLRGGELFF.

This clone has a handful of counts. The rearrangement joins TRBV9 to TRBJ2-1, with D maybe TRBD2 (6 bases). CDR3 length: 14 amino acids. The germline CDR1 and CDR2 sequences are SGDLS and YYNGEE. Trimming cost V 0 bases and J 10 bases, with 14 bases left between them. The CDR3 protein is CASSVGGEALEQFF. The CDR3 nucleotides are TGTGCCAGCAGCGTAGGGGGGGAGGCTCTCGAGCAGTTCTTC.

V is TRBV10-3 and J is TRBJ2-2, with 9 bases lining up with TRBD1. From germline, CDR1 is ENHRY and CDR2 SYGVKD. V shed 8 bases, J shed 5 bases, and the junction held 3 bases outside the gene matches. The CDR3 has 13 residues. The CDR3 coding sequence is TGTGCCATCGGGACAGGGAGTACCGGGGAGCTGTTTTTT. It encodes CAIGTGSTGELFF.

This chain connects TRBV2 to TRBJ2-5, with 9 positions matching TRBD1. CDR1 is SNHLY and CDR2 is FYNNEI in the germline V gene. Trimming removed 5 bases from V and 5 bases from J; junction bases left unmatched: 6. The CDR3 has 14 residues. The CDR3, as DNA: TGTGCCAGCAGTTTGGACAGGGGTCGGGAGACCCAGTACTTC. This sequence encodes CASSLDRGRETQYF.

The chain uses TRBV19 and TRBJ1-5; 11 bases map to TRBD1. The junction had 10 bases not matched to a gene; V was cut back by 5 bases and J by 7 bases. The CDR3 has 16 residues. The germline V gene has CDR1 LNHDA and CDR2 SQIVND (reference sequence). The CDR3 protein is CASSHGQGALGQPQHF. In DNA, the CDR3 is TGTGCCAGTAGTCATGGACAGGGGGCGCTTGGGCAGCCCCAGCATTTT. Full variable domain (outside the CDR3, taken from reference TRBV19 and TRBJ1-5): DGGITQSPKYLFRKEGQNVTLSCEQNLNHDAMYWYRQDPGQGLRLIYYSQIVNDFQKGDIAEGYSVSREKKESFPLTVTSAQKNPTAFYLCASSHGQGALGQPQHFGDGTRLSIL.

This clone was seen more than once but under ten times. The chain is built from TRBV21-1 and TRBJ1-5; TRBD1 was called by the table and not checked on the DNA. TRBV21-1 constitutes a pseudogene. The CDR3 is 15 amino acids. The CDR3 region has the DNA TGTGCCAGCAGCAAAGTCCCAGGGGGCCAACAGCCCCAGCATTTT. This gives the protein CASSKVPGGQQPQHF.

The CDR3 reads CASKMERGNTEAFF. The CDR3 region has the DNA TGTGCCAGCAAGATGGAGCGAGGGAACACTGAAGCTTTCTTT. V is TRBV6-1 and J is TRBJ1-1; no reliable D call. CDR1 and CDR2 (germline): MNHNS, SASEGT. This CDR3 comprises 14 residues. V lost 7 bases and J lost 1, with 13 bases in between.

This chain joins TRBV2 and TRBJ1-2, with 8 bases identical to TRBD1. The CDR3 is 14 amino acids. Germline V gene lookup returns CDR1 SNHLY and CDR2 FYNNEI. The trim removed 6 bases at V and 6 bases at J, leaving 9 bases unmatched. CDR3 DNA: TGTGCCAGCAGGATGGGAACAGGGGGGGATGGCTACACCTTC. It specifies CASRMGTGGDGYTF.

J is TRBJ2-1 and V is TRBV6-1; 10 bases agree with TRBD2. From germline, CDR1 is MNHNS and CDR2 SASEGT. The ends lost 1 base at V and 7 bases at J; junction bases unmatched: 4. The CDR3 runs 15 residues. CDR3 sequence: CASSEGSSGSNEQFF. CDR3 DNA: TGTGCCAGCAGTGAAGGGTCTAGCGGGAGTAATGAGCAGTTCTTC.

The V call is TRBV10-1, the J call TRBJ2-5; a weak D match, TRBD1 (6 bases). The CDR3 is made up of 14 amino acids. The ends were cut back, 3 bases at V and 11 bases at J, with 19 bases in the middle. Germline CDR1 and CDR2: WNHNN and SYGVQD (reference sequence). This chain's CDR3 is CASSDQDRRYEQYF. The DNA of the CDR3 is TGCGCCAGCAGTGACCAGGACAGACGCTATGAGCAGTACTTC.

The chain recombines TRBV5-1 with TRBJ1-4; 10 nucleotides line up with TRBD1. Looked up from germline, CDR1 is SGHRS and CDR2 is YFSETQ. V lost 1 base and J lost 8; bases outside the gene matches: 5. The CDR3 length is 15 residues. CDR3 residues: CASSLTGTGEEKLFF. In DNA form, the CDR3 reads TGCGCCAGCAGCTTGACCGGGACAGGGGAGGAAAAACTGTTTTTT.

As to this clone: At one boundary the junction diverges from the germline segment, which might be a read error. The sample carries other DNA sequences with the same CDR3. The chain combines TRBV6-5 with TRBJ1-6, with D possibly TRBD1 on 5 matching bases. Germline CDR1 is MNHEY and CDR2 is SVGAGI. The CDR3 consists of 13 residues. The CDR3 here is CASMAGQNSPLHF. CDR3 coding DNA: TGTGCCAGCATGGCAGGGCAGAATTCCCCCCTCCACTTT.

This clone appeared a few times. The V gene is TRBV4-1, the J gene TRBJ1-1; a weak D match, TRBD1 (6 bases). V was shortened by 4 bases and J by 2 bases, with 14 bases between the two germline ends. The germline gives CDR1 MGHRA, CDR2 YSYEKL. This CDR3 is built from 15 residues. The CDR3 DNA reads as TGCGCCAGCAGCCGGGGGGGGCCCGCCAACACTGAAGCTTTCTTT. The encoded protein is CASSRGGPANTEAFF.

This clone came up a few times. The rearrangement links TRBV5-1 to TRBJ1-3; TRBD1 aligns across 7 bases. This CDR3 spans 16 amino acids. Losses at the gene ends were 2 bases for V and 4 bases for J; bases not matched to a gene: 9. The V gene's germline CDR1 is SGHRS and CDR2 YFSETQ. CDR3 residues: CASSLVMDRLGNTIYF. DNA of the CDR3: TGCGCCAGCAGCTTAGTCATGGACAGGCTGGGAAACACCATATATTTT.

The V gene is TRBV19, the J gene TRBJ2-7; 7 nucleotides agree with TRBD1. The CDR3 totals 15 residues. The trim removed 3 bases at V and 4 bases at J, leaving 9 bases unmatched. Per the germline V gene, CDR1 is LNHDA and CDR2 is SQIVND (reference sequence). CDR3 residues: CASSITTGVNYEQYF. For the CDR3, the DNA is TGTGCCAGTAGTATCACAACAGGGGTTAATTACGAGCAGTACTTC.

The rearrangement links TRBV5-5 to TRBJ1-2; 7 bases fit TRBD1. From germline, CDR1 is SGHKS and CDR2 YYEKEE (reference sequence). This CDR3 contains 15 residues. V lost 0 bases to trimming and J lost 3 bases; unmatched junction nucleotides: 5. The CDR3 DNA reads TGTGCCAGCAGCTTGGCGGGCAGGGGGGACTATGGCTACACCTTC. It specifies CASSLAGRGDYGYTF.

The chain carries TRBV11-3 and TRBJ2-7; a weak D match, TRBD2 (6 bases). With 5 bases removed from V and 2 bases from J, the gap between germline ends came to 22 bases. Germline V gene data show CDR1 as SGHNT and CDR2 as YENEEA. CDR3 size: 17 residues. CDR3 sequence: CASSPFERTGVTYEQYF. CDR3 sequence (DNA): TGTGCCAGCAGCCCCTTCGAGAGGACGGGAGTAACCTACGAGCAGTACTTC.

This chain joins TRBV5-6 and TRBJ2-6; D ambiguous. There are 18 residues in the CDR3. The V end lost 4 bases, the J end lost 2 bases, and 19 bases lay between the germline ends. CDR1 and CDR2 (germline): SGHDT, YYEEEE. The chain's CDR3 is CASSLSLQAYTGANVLTF. CDR3 sequence (DNA): TGTGCCAGCAGCCTATCTCTGCAGGCGTACACTGGGGCCAACGTCCTGACTTTC.

The chain combines TRBV13 with TRBJ2-2; unclear D gene. The germline V gene has CDR1 PRHDT and CDR2 FYEKMQ (reference sequence). CDR3 length: 15 amino acids. V lost 2 bases to trimming and J lost 1 base, with 8 bases between them. The CDR3 here is CASSLSPGNTGELFF. In DNA form, the CDR3 reads TGTGCCAGCAGCTTATCACCAGGGAACACCGGGGAGCTGTTTTTT.

This chain joins TRBV6-1 and TRBJ1-3; D ambiguous. The germline gives CDR1 MNHNS, CDR2 SASEGT. CDR3 length: 16 residues. Deletions cut 1 base from V and 0 bases from J, with 10 bases between. This CDR3 reads CASSEVRTYSGNTIYF. The CDR3 nucleotides are TGTGCCAGCAGTGAAGTTCGCACCTACTCTGGAAACACCATATATTTT.

On this clone itself: An end of the junction does not agree with germline; a read error may underlie this. The chain joins TRBV6-6 to TRBJ1-5, with 7 bases identical to TRBD1. The CDR3 has 12 residues. From germline, CDR1 is MNHNY and CDR2 SVGAGI (reference sequence). The CDR3 coding sequence is TGTGCGAGCAGACAGGGCGACCAGCCCCAGCATTTT. This codes for CASRQGDQPQHF.

The chain uses TRBV29-1 and TRBJ1-1; 9 bases agree with TRBD1. The CDR3 loop spans 12 amino acids. V was pared by 2 bases and J by 12 bases, with 7 bases of the junction left unmatched. The germline V gene encodes CDR1 SQVTM and CDR2 ANQGSEA. The CDR3 DNA reads as TGCAGCGTTGAAAGGACAGGGGCGCGGACTTTCTTT. It translates to CSVERTGARTFF.

The chain uses TRBV4-1 and TRBJ1-1, with a weak D call TRBD1 (5 bases). This CDR3 contains 15 residues. V was shortened by 4 bases and J by 1 base, with 13 bases between the two germline ends. Germline values: CDR1 MGHRA, CDR2 YSYEKL. The CDR3 is CASSRLQGGNTEAFF. DNA of the CDR3: TGCGCCAGCAGCCGATTGCAGGGAGGGAACACTGAAGCTTTCTTT.

Comment on this clone: Other DNA sequences of this sample code for an identical CDR3. The chain links TRBV6-5 to TRBJ2-7; 11 nucleotides match TRBD1. Germline assignment: CDR1 MNHEY and CDR2 SVGAGI. The V gene end was trimmed by 0 bases and the J gene end by 5 bases; junction bases not matched to a gene: 6. The CDR3 length is 16 residues. The CDR3 DNA is TGTGCCAGCAGTTACTCAACCGGGACAGGGGGTCACGAGCAGTACTTC. It codes for CASSYSTGTGGHEQYF.

J is TRBJ2-7 and V is TRBV9; 8 positions match TRBD2. V trimming: 4 bases; J trimming: 1 base; junction bases outside the gene matches: 4. The length of the CDR3 is 14 residues. Germline assignment: CDR1 SGDLS and CDR2 YYNGEE. The CDR3 loop reads CASSPASGSYEQYF. The DNA for the CDR3 is TGTGCCAGCAGCCCCGCTAGCGGGTCCTACGAGCAGTACTTC.

The chain uses TRBV19 and TRBJ1-1; tentatively, D is TRBD1 (5 bases). The V end was cut by 5 bases, the J end by 4 bases, with 11 bases between. The CDR3 has 13 residues. Germline CDR1 reads LNHDA; CDR2 reads SQIVND (reference sequence). CDR3: CASSPSGATEAFF. CDR3 nucleotide sequence: TGTGCCAGTAGTCCAAGTGGGGCCACTGAAGCTTTCTTT.

The chain combines TRBV6-5 with TRBJ1-2; weak D call: TRBD1 (6 bases). CDR1 MNHEY and CDR2 SVGAGI come from the germline V gene. The V and J ends lost 6 bases and 7 bases respectively, with 15 bases between them. This CDR3 is 13 amino acids long. The CDR3 DNA reads as TGTGCCAGCAGAAGGGGGGGAGGTCTTGGCTACACCTTC. This encodes CASRRGGGLGYTF.

The chain links TRBV5-1 to TRBJ1-5, with D uncertain. Trimming took 2 bases from V and 2 from J, leaving 11 bases between them. The germline V gene encodes CDR1 SGHRS and CDR2 YFSETQ. The CDR3 consists of 15 residues. The CDR3 reads CASSFAGDGNQPQHF. The CDR3, as DNA: TGCGCCAGCAGCTTTGCGGGAGATGGCAATCAGCCCCAGCATTTT.